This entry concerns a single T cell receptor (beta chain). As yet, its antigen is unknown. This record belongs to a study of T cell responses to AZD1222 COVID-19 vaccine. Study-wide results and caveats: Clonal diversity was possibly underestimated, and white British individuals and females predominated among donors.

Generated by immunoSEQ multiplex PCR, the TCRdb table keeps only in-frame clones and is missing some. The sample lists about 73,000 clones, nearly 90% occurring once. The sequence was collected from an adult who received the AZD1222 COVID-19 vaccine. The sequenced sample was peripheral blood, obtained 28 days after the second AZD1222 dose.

CDR3 residues: CASRWDRGRQETQYF. CDR3 DNA: TGCGCCAGCAGGTGGGACAGGGGACGTCAAGAGACCCAGTACTTC. The rearrangement links TRBV5-1 to TRBJ2-5; 10 bases match TRBD1. The germline V gene encodes CDR1 SGHRS and CDR2 YFSETQ. CDR3 length: 15 residues. The V gene end was trimmed by 5 bases and the J gene end by 2 bases; junction bases not matched to a gene: 6.